The source of this TCR beta chain is a study of shared clonotypes between healthy human individuals. CDR3 length equals 16 residues. Germline V gives CDR1 MNHNY, CDR2 SVGAGI (reference sequence). Trimming removed 8 bases at V and 0 bases at J, with 17 bases between. Sequenced by immunoSEQ multiplex PCR; TCRdb stores in-frame clones only, minus some. The sample records about 1 million clones, around 76% being singletons. In this sample, this clone turned up once. The receptor was derived from a man in his late teens or twenties in good health. This chain uses TRBV6-6 with TRBJ1-3; no clear D gene. The specimen sequenced was memory CD4+ T cells sorted from blood. Sample subset: CD45RA-negative fraction. The CDR3 is CASGPPGIGSGNTIYF. For the CDR3, the DNA is TGTGCCAGCGGGCCTCCAGGCATCGGCTCTGGAAACACCATATATTTT.